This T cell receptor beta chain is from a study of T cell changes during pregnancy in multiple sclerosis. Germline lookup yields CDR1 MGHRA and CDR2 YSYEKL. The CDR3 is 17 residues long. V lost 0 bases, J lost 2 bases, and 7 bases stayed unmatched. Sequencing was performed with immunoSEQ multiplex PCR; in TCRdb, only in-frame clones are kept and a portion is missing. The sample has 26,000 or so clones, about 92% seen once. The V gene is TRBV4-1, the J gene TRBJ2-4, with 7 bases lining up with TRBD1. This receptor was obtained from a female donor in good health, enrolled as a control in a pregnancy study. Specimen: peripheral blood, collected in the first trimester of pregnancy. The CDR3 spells CASSQDRDRVTKNIQYF. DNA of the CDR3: TGCGCCAGCAGCCAAGATCGAGACAGGGTGACCAAAAACATTCAGTACTTC.